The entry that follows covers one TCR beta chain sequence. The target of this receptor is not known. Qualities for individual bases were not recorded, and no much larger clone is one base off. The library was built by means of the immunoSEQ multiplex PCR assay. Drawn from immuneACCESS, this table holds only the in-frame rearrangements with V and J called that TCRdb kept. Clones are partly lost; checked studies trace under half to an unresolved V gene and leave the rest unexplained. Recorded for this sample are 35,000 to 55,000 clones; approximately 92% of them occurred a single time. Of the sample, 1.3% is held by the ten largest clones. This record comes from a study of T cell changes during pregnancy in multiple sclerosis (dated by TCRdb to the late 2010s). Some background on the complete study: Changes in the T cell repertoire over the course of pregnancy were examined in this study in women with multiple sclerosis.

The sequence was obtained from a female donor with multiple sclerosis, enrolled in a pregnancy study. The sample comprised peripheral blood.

The DNA reads as follows: TGTGCCAGCAGTGAACTCACGGCTCCTAGTCGAAATGAGCAGTTCTTC. It specifies CASSELTAPSRNEQFF. The rearranged chain carries TRBV25-1 and TRBJ2-1; a confident D gene designation cannot be given. CDR1 and CDR2, per the germline V gene, are MGHDK and SYGVNS. Trimming at the junction amounts to 2 bases on V and 7 bases on J, and the germline ends lie 18 bases apart. Taken from cysteine to phenylalanine, the CDR3 has 16 residues. The retained sequence is limited to the CDR3, 48 bases, with the frame set at the first base.